This TCR beta chain was documented in a study of blood T cell repertoires in COVID-19. Study-level background: Samples of COVID-19 (acute and convalescent) were obtained from the United States, Italy and Spain.

TCRdb keeps only in-frame clones here, not all; method: immunoSEQ multiplex PCR. The sample carries about 150,000 clones, roughly 72% recorded once. Germline CDR1 is SGHRS and CDR2 is YFSETQ. This CDR3 spans 16 amino acids. Trimming removed 0 bases at V and 5 bases at J, with 14 bases between. The table lists this clone with a count of one. The origin of this receptor is an elderly woman with acute or convalescent COVID-19. J is TRBJ1-4 and V is TRBV5-1, with a weak D call TRBD1 (5 bases). The sequenced sample was peripheral blood. CDR3 region: CASSLEGRIGNEKLFF. The CDR3 DNA sequence: TGCGCCAGCAGCTTGGAGGGGCGTATCGGGAATGAAAAACTGTTTTTT.